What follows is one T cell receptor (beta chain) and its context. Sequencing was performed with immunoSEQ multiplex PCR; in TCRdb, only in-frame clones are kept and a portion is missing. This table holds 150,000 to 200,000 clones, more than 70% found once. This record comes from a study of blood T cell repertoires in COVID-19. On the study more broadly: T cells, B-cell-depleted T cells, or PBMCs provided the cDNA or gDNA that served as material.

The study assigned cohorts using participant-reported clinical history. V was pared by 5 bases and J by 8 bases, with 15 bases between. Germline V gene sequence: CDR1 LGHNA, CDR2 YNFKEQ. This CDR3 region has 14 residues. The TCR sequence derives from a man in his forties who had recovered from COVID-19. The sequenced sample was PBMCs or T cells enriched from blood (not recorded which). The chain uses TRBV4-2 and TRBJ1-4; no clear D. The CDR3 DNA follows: TGTGCCAGCAGCAGCCTTGTAACGGGGGAAAAACTGTTTTTT. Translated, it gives CASSSLVTGEKLFF.